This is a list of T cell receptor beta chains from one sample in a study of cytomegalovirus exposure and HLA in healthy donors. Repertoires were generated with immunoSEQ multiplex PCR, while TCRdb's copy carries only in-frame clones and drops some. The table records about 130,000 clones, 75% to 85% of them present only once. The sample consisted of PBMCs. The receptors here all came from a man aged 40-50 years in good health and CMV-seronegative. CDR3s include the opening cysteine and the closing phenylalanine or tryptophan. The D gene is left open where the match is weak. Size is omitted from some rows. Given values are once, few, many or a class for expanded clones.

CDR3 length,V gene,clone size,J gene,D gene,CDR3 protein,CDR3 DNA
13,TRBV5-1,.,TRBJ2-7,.,CASGTYSSYEQYF,TGCGCCAGCGGGACTTATAGCTCCTACGAGCAGTACTTC
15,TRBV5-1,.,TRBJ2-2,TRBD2,CASSLRAGDTGELFF,TGCGCCAGCAGCTTGCGAGCGGGGGACACCGGGGAGCTGTTTTTT
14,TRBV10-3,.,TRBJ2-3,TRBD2,CAISTSGITDTQYF,TGTGCCATCAGCACTAGCGGTATCACAGATACGCAGTATTTT
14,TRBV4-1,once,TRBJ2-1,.,CASSQLQGYNEQFF,TGCGCCAGCAGCCAACTACAGGGCTACAATGAGCAGTTCTTC
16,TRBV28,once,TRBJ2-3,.,CASTPQGGGSTDTQYF,TGTGCCAGCACCCCTCAGGGAGGCGGCAGCACAGATACGCAGTATTTT
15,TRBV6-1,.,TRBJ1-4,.,CASSEAGAGGEKLFF,TGTGCCAGCAGTGAAGCGGGGGCCGGTGGTGAAAAACTGTTTTTT
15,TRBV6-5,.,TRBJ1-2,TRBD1,CASSPGTVGGYGYTF,TGTGCCAGCAGTCCTGGGACAGTCGGGGGCTATGGCTACACCTTC
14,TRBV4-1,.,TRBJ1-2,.,CASSPIGRSYGYTF,TGCGCCAGCAGCCCAATTGGCCGCTCCTATGGCTACACCTTC
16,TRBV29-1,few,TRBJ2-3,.,CSVGVLGPLGTDTQYF,TGCAGCGTTGGTGTGTTGGGCCCCCTGGGCACAGATACGCAGTATTTT
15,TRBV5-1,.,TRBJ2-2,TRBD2,CASSLGLAGVGELFF,TGCGCCAGCAGCTTGGGACTAGCGGGGGTCGGGGAGCTGTTTTTT
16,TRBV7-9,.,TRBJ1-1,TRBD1,CASSYYRGRTNTEAFF,TGTGCCAGCAGCTATTACAGGGGGCGGACGAACACTGAAGCTTTCTTT
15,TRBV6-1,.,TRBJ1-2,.,CASRPREDVYYGYTF,TGTGCCAGCAGGCCCCGGGAGGACGTTTACTATGGCTACACCTTC
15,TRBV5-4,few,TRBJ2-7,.,CASSLQPDRTYEQYF,TGTGCCAGCAGCCTACAACCTGACAGGACCTACGAGCAGTACTTC
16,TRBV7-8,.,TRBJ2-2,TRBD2,CASSSRTSPRTGELFF,TGTGCCAGCAGCTCAAGGACTAGCCCCCGAACCGGGGAGCTGTTTTTT
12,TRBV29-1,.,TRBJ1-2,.,CSVARGSYGYTF,TGCAGCGTGGCGAGGGGGTCCTATGGCTACACCTTC
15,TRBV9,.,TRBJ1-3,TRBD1,CASSTKTGRGNTIYF,TGTGCCAGCAGCACAAAGACAGGGCGTGGAAACACCATATATTTT
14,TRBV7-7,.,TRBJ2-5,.,CASSLSLGSETQYF,TGTGCCAGCAGCTTATCGTTGGGGAGTGAGACCCAGTACTTC
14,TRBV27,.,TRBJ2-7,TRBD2,CASSLGGSSYEQYF,TGTGCCAGCAGTTTGGGCGGGAGCTCCTACGAGCAGTACTTC
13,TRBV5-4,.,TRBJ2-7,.,CASSLATTIEQYF,TGTGCCAGCAGCTTGGCTACTACAATCGAGCAGTACTTC
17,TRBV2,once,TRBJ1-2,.,CASSERPADASGYGYTF,TGTGCCAGCAGTGAACGACCGGCCGACGCATCAGGATATGGCTACACCTTC
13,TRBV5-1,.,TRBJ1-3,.,CASTRYGENTIYF,TGCGCCAGCACTCGATACGGGGAAAACACCATATATTTT
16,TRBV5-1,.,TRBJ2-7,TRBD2,CASSLPPSGGSYEQYF,TGCGCCAGCAGCCTCCCCCCTAGCGGGGGCTCCTACGAGCAGTACTTC
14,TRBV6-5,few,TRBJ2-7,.,CASSTPRNPGEQYF,TGTGCCAGCAGTACGCCACGGAACCCGGGGGAGCAGTACTTC
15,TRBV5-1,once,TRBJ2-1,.,CASSLLGGAYNEQFF,TGCGCCAGCAGCTTGTTGGGGGGGGCGTACAATGAGCAGTTCTTC
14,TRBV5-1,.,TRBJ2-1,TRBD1,CASSPMGQGARQFF,TGCGCCAGCAGCCCAATGGGACAGGGGGCTCGACAGTTCTTC
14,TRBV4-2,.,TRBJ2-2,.,CASSQEVGGGELFF,TGTGCCAGCAGCCAAGAAGTCGGGGGCGGGGAGCTGTTTTTT
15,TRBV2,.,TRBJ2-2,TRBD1,CASRAGTGTTGELFF,TGTGCCAGCAGAGCCGGGACAGGGACCACCGGGGAGCTGTTTTTT
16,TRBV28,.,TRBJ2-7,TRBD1,CASSFPSRTGSYEQYF,TGTGCCAGCAGTTTCCCCTCCCGGACAGGCTCCTACGAGCAGTACTTC
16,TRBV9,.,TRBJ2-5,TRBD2,CASSPPQRGGQGTQYF,TGTGCCAGCAGCCCCCCCCAGCGGGGGGGCCAAGGGACCCAGTACTTC
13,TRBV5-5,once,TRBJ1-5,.,CASASGQRQPQHF,TGTGCCAGCGCCTCAGGACAGCGTCAGCCCCAGCATTTT
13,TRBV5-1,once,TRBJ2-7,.,CASSLGDTYEQYF,TGCGCCAGCAGCTTAGGGGACACCTACGAGCAGTACTTC
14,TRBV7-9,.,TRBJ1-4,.,CASRRPAGGEKLFF,TGTGCCAGCAGGCGGCCCGCGGGCGGGGAAAAACTGTTTTTT
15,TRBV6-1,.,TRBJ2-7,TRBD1,CASSIRTGSPYEQYF,TGTGCCAGCAGTATTCGGACAGGGTCCCCCTACGAGCAGTACTTC
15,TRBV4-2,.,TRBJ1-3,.,CASSQDTTSGNTIYF,TGTGCCAGCAGCCAAGACACTACCTCTGGAAACACCATATATTTT
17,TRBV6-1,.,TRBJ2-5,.,CASSDGGRGAYQETQYF,TGTGCCAGCAGTGACGGTGGGAGGGGGGCTTACCAAGAGACCCAGTACTTC
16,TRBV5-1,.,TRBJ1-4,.,CASRSLEAGKSEKLFF,TGCGCCAGTCGCAGCTTGGAAGCGGGGAAAAGTGAAAAACTGTTTTTT
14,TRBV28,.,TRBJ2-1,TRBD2,CASSQTSGRRDKFF,TGTGCCAGCAGTCAAACTAGCGGGAGGAGAGATAAGTTCTTC